This T cell receptor beta chain appears in the sequencing data of a study of shared clonotypes between healthy human individuals. CDR1 is SGDLS and CDR2 is YYNGEE in the germline V gene. Trimming pared 3 bases from V and 0 bases from J, leaving 19 bases between. This CDR3 region has 19 residues. Using immunoSEQ multiplex PCR, the repertoire was profiled, and TCRdb retains in-frame clones only, with some absent. The repertoire includes approximately 1.1 million clones, approximately 80% of them detected once, and around 0.47% sits in the top ten. Each sample came from a Caucasian adult donor living in Nashville, Tennessee. Memory CD4+ cells were the fraction left after CD45RA+ naive selection.

This receptor was obtained from a man aged 18-30 years in good health. Some clones in this sample may be carry-over from other donors' samples. This sequence joins TRBV9 and TRBJ2-6; D assignment may be TRBD1 or TRBD2 (5 bases each). Sequences were obtained from memory CD4+ T cells from PBMCs. Subset of the sample: CD45RA-negative fraction. The CDR3, as DNA: TGTGCCAGCAGCGCCTTGGAATGGGGGACCAGCTCTGGGGCCAACGTCCTGACTTTC. Protein: CASSALEWGTSSGANVLTF.